The T cell receptor beta chain described here comes from a study of cytotoxic CD8 clonotypes in ibrutinib-treated CLL. Turning to the study itself: Response was recorded as partial in some 25 patients and complete in 2; at median around 68 months, approximately 15 remained remitted and some 12 had progressed. Broader study findings: Collection times varied between progressing and sustained-remission patients. The study found clonality rose at ibrutinib response, then fell toward baseline at progression.

Germline V gene data show CDR1 as LNHDA and CDR2 as SQIVND (reference sequence). V gave up 7 bases and J gave up 4 bases, with 14 bases separating them. The CDR3 loop spans 13 amino acids. Profiled with immunoSEQ multiplex PCR; TCRdb holds only in-frame clones, not every one. Among 300,000 or so clones listed, 67% were seen once. A note on this clone: Its specificity is unknown.

The chain is built from TRBV19 and TRBJ2-7; D tentatively fits TRBD1 or TRBD2 (5 bases each). Specimen: PBMCs, collected after 36 months of ibrutinib treatment. The receptor's source is a human donor with chronic lymphocytic leukemia. The CDR3 protein is CASTPGPLYEQYF. CDR3 nucleotide sequence: TGTGCCAGTACCCCGGGACCACTATACGAGCAGTACTTC. The full variable domain, in which reference TRBV19 and TRBJ2-7 provide the parts outside the CDR3, is DGGITQSPKYLFRKEGQNVTLSCEQNLNHDAMYWYRQDPGQGLRLIYYSQIVNDFQKGDIAEGYSVSREKKESFPLTVTSAQKNPTAFYLCASTPGPLYEQYFGPGTRLTVT.